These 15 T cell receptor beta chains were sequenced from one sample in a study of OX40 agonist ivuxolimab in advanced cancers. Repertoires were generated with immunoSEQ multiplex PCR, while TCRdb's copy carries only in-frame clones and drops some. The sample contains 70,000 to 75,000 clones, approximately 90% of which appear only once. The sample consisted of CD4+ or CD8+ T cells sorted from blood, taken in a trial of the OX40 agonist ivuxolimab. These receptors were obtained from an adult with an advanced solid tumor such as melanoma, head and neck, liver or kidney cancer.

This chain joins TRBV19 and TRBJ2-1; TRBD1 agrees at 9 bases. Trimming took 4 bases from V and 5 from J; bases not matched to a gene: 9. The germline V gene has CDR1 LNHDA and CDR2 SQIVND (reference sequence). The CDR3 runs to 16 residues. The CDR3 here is CASSTPTGGAHNEQFF. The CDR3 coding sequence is TGTGCCAGTAGTACCCCTACAGGGGGCGCCCACAATGAGCAGTTCTTC.

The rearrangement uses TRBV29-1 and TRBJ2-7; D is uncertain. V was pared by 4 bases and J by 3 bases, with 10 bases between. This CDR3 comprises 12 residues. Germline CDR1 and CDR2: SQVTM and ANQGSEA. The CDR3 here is CSVVGQHYEQYF. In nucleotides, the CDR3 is TGCAGCGTTGTAGGCCAGCACTACGAGCAGTACTTC.

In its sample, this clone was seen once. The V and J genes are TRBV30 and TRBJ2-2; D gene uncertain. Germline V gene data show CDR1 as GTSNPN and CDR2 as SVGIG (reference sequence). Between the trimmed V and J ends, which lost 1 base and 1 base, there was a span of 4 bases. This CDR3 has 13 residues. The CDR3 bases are TGTGCCTGGAGTGGCGTGAACACCGGGGAGCTGTTTTTT. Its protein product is CAWSGVNTGELFF.

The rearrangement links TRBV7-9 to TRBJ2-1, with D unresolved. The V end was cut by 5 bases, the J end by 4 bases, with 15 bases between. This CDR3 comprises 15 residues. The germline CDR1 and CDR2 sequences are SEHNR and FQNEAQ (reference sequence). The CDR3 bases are TGTGCCAGCAGCCGTAGTGGTATCCTGTACAATGAGCAGTTCTTC. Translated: CASSRSGILYNEQFF.

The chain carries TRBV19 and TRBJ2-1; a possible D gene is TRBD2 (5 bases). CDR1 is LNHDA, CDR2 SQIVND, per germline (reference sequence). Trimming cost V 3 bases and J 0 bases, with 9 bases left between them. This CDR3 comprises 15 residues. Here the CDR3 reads CASSMEVRSYNEQFF. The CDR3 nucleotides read TGTGCCAGTAGTATGGAGGTTCGCTCCTACAATGAGCAGTTCTTC. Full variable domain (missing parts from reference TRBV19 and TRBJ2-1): DGGITQSPKYLFRKEGQNVTLSCEQNLNHDAMYWYRQDPGQGLRLIYYSQIVNDFQKGDIAEGYSVSREKKESFPLTVTSAQKNPTAFYLCASSMEVRSYNEQFFGPGTRLTVL.

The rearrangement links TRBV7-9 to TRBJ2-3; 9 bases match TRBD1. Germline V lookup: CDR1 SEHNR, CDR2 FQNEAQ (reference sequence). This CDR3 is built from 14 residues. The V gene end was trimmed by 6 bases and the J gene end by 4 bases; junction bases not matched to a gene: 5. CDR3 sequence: CASRGTGSADTQYF. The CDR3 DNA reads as TGTGCCAGCAGGGGGACAGGGAGTGCAGATACGCAGTATTTT.

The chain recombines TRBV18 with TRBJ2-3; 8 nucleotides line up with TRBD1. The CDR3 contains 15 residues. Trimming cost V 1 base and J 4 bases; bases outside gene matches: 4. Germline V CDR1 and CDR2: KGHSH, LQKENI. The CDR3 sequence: CASSPRQGSADTQYF. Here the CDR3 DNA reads TGTGCCAGCTCACCACGACAGGGGAGTGCAGATACGCAGTATTTT.

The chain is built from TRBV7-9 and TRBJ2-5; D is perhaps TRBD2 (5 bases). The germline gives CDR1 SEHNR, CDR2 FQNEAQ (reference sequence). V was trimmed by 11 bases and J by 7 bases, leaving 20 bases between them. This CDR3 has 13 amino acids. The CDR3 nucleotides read TGTGCCTCGGGTCCACCCTTTGGAGGGACCCAGTACTTC. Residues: CASGPPFGGTQYF.

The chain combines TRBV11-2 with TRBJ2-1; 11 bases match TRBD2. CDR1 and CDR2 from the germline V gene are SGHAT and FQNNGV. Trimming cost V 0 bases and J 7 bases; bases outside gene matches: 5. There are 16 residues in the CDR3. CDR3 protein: CASSLELAGAGNEQFF. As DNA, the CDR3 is TGTGCCAGCAGCTTAGAACTAGCGGGAGCTGGAAATGAGCAGTTCTTC.

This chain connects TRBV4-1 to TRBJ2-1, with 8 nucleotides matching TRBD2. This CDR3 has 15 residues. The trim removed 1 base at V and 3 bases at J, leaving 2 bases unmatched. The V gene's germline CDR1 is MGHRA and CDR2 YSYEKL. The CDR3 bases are TGCGCCAGCAGCCAAGGCGGGAGGCTCTACAATGAGCAGTTCTTC. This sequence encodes CASSQGGRLYNEQFF.

CDR3 sequence (DNA): TGTGCCAGCAGCTTAGTCCCACAACTAGCGGGAGCGCCTCAAGAGACCCAGTACTTC. Protein sequence: CASSLVPQLAGAPQETQYF. The V call is TRBV11-3, the J call TRBJ2-5, with TRBD2 matching 11 bases. CDR3 size: 19 residues. CDR1 is SGHNT and CDR2 is YENEEA in the germline V gene. With 1 base clipped from V and 2 bases from J, the junction kept 12 bases outside the gene matches.

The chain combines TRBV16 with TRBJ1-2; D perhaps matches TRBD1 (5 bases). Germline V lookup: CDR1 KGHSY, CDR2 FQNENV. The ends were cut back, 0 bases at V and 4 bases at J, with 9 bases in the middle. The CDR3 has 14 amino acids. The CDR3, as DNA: TGTGCCAGCAGCCAATCCGGGACGTTCTATGGCTACACCTTC. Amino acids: CASSQSGTFYGYTF.

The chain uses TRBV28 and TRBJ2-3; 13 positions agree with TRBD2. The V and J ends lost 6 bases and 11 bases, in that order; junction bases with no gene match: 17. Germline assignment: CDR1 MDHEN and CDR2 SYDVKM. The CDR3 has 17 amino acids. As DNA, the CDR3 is TGTGCCAGCAGCCCTCGTTTGGGACTAGCGGGGACGTTACAGCAGTATTTT. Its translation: CASSPRLGLAGTLQQYF.

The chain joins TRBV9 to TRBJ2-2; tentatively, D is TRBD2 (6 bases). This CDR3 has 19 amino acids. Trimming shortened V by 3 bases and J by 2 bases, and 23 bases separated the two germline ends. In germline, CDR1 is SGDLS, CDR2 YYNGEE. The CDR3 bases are TGTGCCAGCAGCGGAAGACAGATTTCCGGGGGATCTAACACCGGGGAGCTGTTTTTT. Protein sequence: CASSGRQISGGSNTGELFF.

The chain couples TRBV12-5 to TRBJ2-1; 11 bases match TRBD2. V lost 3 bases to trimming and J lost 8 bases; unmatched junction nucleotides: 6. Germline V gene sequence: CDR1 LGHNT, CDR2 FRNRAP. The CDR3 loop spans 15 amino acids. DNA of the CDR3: TGTGCTAGTGGTTTCGGGCTAGCGGGAGGATATGAGCAGTTCTTC. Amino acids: CASGFGLAGGYEQFF.